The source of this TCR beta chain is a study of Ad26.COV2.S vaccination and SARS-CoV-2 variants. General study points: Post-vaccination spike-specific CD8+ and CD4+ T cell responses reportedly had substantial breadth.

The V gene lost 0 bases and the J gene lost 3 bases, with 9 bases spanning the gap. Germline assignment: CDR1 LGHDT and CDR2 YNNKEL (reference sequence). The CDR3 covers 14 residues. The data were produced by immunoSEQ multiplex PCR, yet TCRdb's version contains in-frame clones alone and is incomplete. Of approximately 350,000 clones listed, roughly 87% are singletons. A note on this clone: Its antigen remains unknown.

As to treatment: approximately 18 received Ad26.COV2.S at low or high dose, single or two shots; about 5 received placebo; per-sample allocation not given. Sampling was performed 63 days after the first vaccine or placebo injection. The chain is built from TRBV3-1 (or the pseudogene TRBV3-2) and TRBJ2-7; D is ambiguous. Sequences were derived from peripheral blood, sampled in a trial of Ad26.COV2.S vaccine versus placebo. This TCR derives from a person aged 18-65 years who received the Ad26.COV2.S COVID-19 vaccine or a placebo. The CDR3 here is CASSQEVGSYEQYF. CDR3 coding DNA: TGTGCCAGCAGCCAAGAGGTCGGCAGCTACGAGCAGTACTTC.